This T cell receptor beta chain originates from a study of shared clonotypes between healthy human individuals. Only in-frame clones appear in the TCRdb table, and some are missing; sequencing was by immunoSEQ multiplex PCR. In the table there are roughly 1.5 million clones, under 99% of which are singletons. Unmatched junction bases numbered 8, after V lost 7 bases and J lost 1 base. The CDR3 extends over 16 amino acids. From germline, CDR1 is LNHDA and CDR2 SQIVND (reference sequence). Sequencing was performed on naive CD4+ T cells sorted from blood. The subset: CD45RA+ positively selected. The V gene is TRBV19, the J gene TRBJ1-5, with 9 bases aligning to TRBD1. This sequence originates from a man younger than 40 in good health. The CDR3 protein is CASNTGGPKSNQPQHF. The DNA for the CDR3 is TGTGCCAGTAACACAGGGGGCCCTAAAAGCAATCAGCCCCAGCATTTT.